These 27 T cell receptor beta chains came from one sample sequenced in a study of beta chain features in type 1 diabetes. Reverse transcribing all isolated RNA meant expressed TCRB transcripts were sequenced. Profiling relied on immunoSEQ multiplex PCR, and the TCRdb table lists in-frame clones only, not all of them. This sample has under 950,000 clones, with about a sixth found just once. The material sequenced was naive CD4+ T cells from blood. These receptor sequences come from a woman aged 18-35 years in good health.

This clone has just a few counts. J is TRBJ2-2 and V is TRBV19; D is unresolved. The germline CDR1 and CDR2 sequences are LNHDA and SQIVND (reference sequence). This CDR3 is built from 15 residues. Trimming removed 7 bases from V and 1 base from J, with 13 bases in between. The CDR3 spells CASTHPPKNTGELFF. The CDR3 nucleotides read TGTGCCAGTACCCACCCCCCGAAGAACACCGGGGAGCTGTTTTTT.

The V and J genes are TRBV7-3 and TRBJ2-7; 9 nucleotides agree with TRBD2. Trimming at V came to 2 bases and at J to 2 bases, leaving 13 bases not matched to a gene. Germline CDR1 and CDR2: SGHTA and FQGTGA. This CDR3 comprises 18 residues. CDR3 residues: CASSLYPASGTETYEQYF. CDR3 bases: TGTGCCAGCAGCTTATATCCGGCTAGCGGGACAGAGACCTACGAGCAGTACTTC.

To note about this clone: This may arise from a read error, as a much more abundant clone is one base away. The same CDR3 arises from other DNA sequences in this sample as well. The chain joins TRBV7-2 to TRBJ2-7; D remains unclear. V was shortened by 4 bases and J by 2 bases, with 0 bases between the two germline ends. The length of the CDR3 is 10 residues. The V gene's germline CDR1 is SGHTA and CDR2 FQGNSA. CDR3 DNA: TGTGCCAGCAGCTCCTACGAGCAGTACTTC. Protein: CASSSYEQYF.

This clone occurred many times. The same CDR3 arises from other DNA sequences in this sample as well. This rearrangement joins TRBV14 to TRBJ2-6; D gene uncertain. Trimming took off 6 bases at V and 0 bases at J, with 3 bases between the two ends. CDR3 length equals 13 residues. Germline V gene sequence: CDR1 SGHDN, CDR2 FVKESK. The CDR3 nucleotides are TGTGCCAGCAGAAACTCTGGGGCCAACGTCCTGACTTTC. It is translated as CASRNSGANVLTF. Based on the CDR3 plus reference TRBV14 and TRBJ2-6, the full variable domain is EAGVTQFPSHSVIEKGQTVTLRCDPISGHDNLYWYRRVMGKEIKFLLHFVKESKQDESGMPNNRFLAERTGGTYSTLKVQPAELEDSGVYFCASRNSGANVLTFGAGSRLTVL.

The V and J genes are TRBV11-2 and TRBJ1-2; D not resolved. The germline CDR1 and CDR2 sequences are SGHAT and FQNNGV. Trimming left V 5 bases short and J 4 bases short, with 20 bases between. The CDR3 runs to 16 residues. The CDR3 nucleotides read TGTGCCAGCAGCCAGCGGAAGGTGGGAGTGGGCTATGGCTACACCTTC. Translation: CASSQRKVGVGYGYTF.

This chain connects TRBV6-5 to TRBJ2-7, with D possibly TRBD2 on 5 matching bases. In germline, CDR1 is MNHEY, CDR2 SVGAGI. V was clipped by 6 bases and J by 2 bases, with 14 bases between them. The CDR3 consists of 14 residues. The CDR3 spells CASRGMGSAYEQYF. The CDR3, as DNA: TGTGCCAGCAGGGGAATGGGGAGCGCCTACGAGCAGTACTTC.

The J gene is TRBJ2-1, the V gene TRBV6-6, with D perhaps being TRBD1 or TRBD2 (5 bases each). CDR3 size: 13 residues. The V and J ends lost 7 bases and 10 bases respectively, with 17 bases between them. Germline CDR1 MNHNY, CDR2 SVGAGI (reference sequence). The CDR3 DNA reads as TGTGCCAGCATCCCGGGACCGACCTTGGAGCAGTTCTTC. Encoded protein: CASIPGPTLEQFF.

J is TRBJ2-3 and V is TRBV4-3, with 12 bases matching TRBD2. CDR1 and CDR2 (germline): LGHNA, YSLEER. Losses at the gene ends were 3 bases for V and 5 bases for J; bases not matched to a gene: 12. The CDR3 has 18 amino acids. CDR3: CASSQTQTSGRNLDTQYF. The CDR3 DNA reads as TGCGCCAGCAGCCAGACTCAGACTAGCGGGAGAAACTTAGATACGCAGTATTTT.

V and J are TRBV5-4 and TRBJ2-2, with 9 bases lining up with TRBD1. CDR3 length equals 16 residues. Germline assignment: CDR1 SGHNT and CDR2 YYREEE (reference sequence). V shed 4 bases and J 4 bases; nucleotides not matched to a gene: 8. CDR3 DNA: TGTGCCAGCAGCCAAGCCACGGGACAGGGCACCGGGGAGCTGTTTTTT. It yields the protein CASSQATGQGTGELFF.

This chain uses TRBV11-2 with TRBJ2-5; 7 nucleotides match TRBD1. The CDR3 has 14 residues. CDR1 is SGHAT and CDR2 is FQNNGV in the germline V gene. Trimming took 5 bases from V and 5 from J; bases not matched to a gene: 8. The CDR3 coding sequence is TGTGCCAGCAGCACACAAAGGGGGCGGGAGACCCAGTACTTC. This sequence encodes CASSTQRGRETQYF. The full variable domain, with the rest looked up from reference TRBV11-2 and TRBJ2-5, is EAGVAQSPRYKIIEKRQSVAFWCNPISGHATLYWYQQILGQGPKLLIQFQNNGVVDDSQLPKDRFSAERLKGVDSTLKIQPAKLEDSAVYLCASSTQRGRETQYFGPGTRLLVL.

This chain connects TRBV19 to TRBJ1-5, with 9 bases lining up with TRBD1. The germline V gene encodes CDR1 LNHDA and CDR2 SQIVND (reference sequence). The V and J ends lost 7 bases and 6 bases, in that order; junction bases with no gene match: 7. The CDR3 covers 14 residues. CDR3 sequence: CASTLGQGFQPQHF. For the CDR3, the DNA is TGTGCCAGTACCCTAGGACAGGGGTTTCAGCCCCAGCATTTT.

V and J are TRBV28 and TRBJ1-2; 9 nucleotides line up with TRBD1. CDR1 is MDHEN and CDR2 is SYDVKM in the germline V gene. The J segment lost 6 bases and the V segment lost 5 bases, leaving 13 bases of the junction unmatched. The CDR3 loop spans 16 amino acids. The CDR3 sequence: CASSPPWGQGKDGYTF. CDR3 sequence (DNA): TGTGCCAGCAGTCCTCCGTGGGGACAGGGAAAAGATGGCTACACCTTC.

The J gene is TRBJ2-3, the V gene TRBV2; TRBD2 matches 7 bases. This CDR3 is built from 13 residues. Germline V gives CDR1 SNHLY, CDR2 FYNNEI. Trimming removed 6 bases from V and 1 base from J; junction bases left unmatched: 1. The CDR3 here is CASRGGRTDTQYF. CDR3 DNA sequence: TGTGCCAGCAGGGGAGGGCGCACAGATACGCAGTATTTT. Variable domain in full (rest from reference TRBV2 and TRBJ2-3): EPEVTQTPSHQVTQMGQEVILRCVPISNHLYFYWYRQILGQKVEFLVSFYNNEISEKSEIFDDQFSVERPDGSNFTLKIRSTKLEDSAMYFCASRGGRTDTQYFGPGTRLTVL.

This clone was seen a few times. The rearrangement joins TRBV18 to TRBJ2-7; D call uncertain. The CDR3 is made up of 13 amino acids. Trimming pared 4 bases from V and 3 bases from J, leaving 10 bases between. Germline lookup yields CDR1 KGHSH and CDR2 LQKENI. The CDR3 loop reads CASSLYKGYEQYF. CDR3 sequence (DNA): TGTGCCAGCTCACTCTATAAGGGCTACGAGCAGTACTTC.

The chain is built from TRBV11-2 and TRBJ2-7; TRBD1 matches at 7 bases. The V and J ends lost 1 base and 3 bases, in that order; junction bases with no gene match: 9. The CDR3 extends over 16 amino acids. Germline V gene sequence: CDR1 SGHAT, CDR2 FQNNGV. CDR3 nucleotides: TGTGCCAGCAGCTTAGGGGTATCGGGACAGATCTACGAGCAGTACTTC. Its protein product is CASSLGVSGQIYEQYF.

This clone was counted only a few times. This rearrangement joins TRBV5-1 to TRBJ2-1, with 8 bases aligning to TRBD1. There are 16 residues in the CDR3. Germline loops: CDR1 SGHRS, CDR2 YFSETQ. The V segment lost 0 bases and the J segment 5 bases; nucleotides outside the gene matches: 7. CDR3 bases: TGCGCCAGCAGCTTGGCCCCAGGGGGCGCCCACAATGAGCAGTTCTTC. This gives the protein CASSLAPGGAHNEQFF.

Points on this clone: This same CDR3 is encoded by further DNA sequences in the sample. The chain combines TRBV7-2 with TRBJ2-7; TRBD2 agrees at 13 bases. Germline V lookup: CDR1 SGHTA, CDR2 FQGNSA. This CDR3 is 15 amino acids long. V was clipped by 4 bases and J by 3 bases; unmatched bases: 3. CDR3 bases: TGTGCCAGCAGCTCGAGGACTAGCGGGAGCTACGAGCAGTACTTC. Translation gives CASSSRTSGSYEQYF.

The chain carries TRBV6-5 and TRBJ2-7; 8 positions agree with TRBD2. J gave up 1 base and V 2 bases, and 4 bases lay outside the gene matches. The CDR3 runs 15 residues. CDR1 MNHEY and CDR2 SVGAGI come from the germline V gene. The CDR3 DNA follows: TGTGCCAGCAGTTACCAAATAGCGGGATCCTACGAGCAGTACTTC. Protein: CASSYQIAGSYEQYF.

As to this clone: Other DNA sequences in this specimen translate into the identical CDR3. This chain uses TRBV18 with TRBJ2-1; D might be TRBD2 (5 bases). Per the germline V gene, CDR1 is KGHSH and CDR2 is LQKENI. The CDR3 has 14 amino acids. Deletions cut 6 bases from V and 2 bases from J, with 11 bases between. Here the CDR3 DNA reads TGTGCCAGCTCCCCTGACGGGGCCTACAATGAGCAGTTCTTC. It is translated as CASSPDGAYNEQFF.

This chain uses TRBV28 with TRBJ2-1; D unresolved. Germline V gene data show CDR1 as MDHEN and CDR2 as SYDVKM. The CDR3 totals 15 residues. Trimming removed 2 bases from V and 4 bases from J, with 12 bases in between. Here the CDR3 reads CASSLSQRPYNEQFF. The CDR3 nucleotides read TGTGCCAGCAGTTTAAGTCAGAGACCATACAATGAGCAGTTCTTC.

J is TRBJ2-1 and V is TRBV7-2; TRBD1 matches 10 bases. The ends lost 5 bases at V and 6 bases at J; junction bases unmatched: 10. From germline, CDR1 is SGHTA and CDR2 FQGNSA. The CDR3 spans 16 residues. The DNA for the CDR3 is TGTGCCAGCAGCCCTCTCCGGGACAGGGGTTTCAATGAGCAGTTCTTC. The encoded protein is CASSPLRDRGFNEQFF.

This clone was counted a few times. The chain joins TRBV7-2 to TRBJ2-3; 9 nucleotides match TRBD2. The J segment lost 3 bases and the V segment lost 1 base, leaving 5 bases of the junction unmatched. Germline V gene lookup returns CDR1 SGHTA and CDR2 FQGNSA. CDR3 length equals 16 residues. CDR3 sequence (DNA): TGTGCCAGCAGCTTAGTTGGCGGGAGGGCGACAGATACGCAGTATTTT. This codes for CASSLVGGRATDTQYF.

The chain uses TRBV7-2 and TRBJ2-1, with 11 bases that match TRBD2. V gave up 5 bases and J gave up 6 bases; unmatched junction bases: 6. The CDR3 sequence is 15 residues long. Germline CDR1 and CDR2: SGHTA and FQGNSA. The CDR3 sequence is CASSRLAGRSNEQFF. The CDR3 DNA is TGTGCCAGCAGCCGACTAGCGGGGAGGTCCAATGAGCAGTTCTTC.

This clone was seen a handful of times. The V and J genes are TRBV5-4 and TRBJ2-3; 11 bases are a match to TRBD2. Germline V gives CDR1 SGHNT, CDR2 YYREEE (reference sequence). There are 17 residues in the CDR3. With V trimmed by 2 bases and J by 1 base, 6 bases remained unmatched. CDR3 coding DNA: TGTGCCAGCAGCTTAACTAGCGGGAGTCCCCGCACAGATACGCAGTATTTT. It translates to CASSLTSGSPRTDTQYF.

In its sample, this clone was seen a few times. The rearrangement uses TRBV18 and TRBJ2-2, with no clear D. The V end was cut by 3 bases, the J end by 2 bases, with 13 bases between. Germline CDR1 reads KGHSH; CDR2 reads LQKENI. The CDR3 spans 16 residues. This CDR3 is CASSPQQSFNTGELFF. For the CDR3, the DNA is TGTGCCAGCTCACCGCAACAGAGTTTTAACACCGGGGAGCTGTTTTTT.

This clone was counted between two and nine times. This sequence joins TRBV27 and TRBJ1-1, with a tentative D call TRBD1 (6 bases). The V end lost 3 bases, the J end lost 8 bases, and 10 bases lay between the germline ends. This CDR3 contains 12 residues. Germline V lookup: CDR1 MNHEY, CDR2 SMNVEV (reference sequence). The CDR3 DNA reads TGTGCCAGCAGTTTCCTGGACAGAGAAGCTTTCTTT. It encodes CASSFLDREAFF.

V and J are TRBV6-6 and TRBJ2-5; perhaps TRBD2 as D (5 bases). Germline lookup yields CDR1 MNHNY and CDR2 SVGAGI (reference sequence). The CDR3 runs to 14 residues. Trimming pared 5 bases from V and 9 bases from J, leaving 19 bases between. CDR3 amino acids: CASSATRGKGPQYF. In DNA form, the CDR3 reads TGTGCCAGCAGTGCCACCCGGGGAAAGGGCCCCCAGTACTTC.